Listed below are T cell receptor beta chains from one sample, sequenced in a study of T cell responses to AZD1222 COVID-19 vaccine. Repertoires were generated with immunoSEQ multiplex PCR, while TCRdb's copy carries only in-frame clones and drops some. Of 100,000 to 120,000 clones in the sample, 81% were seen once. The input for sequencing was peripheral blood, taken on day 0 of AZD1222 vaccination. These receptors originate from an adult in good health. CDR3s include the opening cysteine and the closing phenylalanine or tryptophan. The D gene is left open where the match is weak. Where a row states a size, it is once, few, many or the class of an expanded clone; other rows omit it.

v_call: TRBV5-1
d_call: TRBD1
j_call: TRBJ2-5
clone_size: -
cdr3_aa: CASSSDGQGVTQYF
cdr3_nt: TGCGCCAGCAGCTCGGATGGACAGGGCGTGACCCAGTACTTC

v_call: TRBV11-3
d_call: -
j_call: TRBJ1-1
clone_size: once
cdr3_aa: CASSFRGQSTEAFF
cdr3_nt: TGTGCCAGCAGCTTTCGGGGTCAGAGCACTGAAGCTTTCTTT

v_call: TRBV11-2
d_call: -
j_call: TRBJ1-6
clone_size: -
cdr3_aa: CASSLAPQPESPLHF
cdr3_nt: TGTGCCAGCAGCTTAGCTCCGCAACCCGAATCACCCCTCCACTTT

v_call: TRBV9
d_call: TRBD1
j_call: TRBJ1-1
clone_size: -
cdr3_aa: CASPCAGGAFHTEAFF
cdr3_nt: TGTGCCAGCCCGTGCGCAGGGGGGGCTTTTCACACTGAAGCTTTCTTT

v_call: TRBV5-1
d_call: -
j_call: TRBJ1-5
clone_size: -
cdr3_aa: CASSLGQEGGPQHF
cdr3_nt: TGCGCCAGCAGCTTGGGTCAGGAGGGGGGACCCCAGCATTTT

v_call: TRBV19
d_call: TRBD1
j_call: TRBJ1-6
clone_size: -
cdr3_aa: CASQDRTLRNSPLHF
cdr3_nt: TGTGCCAGTCAGGACAGGACTCTCCGTAATTCACCCCTCCACTTT

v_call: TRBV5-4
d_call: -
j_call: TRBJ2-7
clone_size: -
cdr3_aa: CASSLTGTGDYEQYF
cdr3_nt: TGTGCCAGCAGCTTGACCGGGACCGGGGACTACGAGCAGTACTTC

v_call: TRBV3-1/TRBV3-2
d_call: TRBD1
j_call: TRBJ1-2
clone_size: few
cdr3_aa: CASSQGASGQGFGYTF
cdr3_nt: TGTGCCAGCAGCCAAGGCGCCTCGGGACAGGGATTTGGCTACACCTTC

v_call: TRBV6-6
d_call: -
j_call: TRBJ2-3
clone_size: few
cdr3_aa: CASKSRGTGTDTQYF
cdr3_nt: TGTGCCAGCAAGTCCAGGGGAACAGGCACAGATACGCAGTATTTT

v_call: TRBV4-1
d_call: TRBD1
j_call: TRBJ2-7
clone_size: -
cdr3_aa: CASSQGQGEGYEQYF
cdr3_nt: TGCGCCAGCAGCCAGGGACAGGGAGAAGGGTACGAGCAGTACTTC

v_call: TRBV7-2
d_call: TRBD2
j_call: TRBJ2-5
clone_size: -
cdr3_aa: CASRLAGGPGETQYF
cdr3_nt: TGTGCCAGCAGACTAGCGGGGGGGCCGGGCGAGACCCAGTACTTC

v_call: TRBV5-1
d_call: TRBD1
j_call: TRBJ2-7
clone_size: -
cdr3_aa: CASSSGQGANEQYF
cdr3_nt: TGCGCCAGCAGCTCCGGACAGGGGGCGAACGAGCAGTACTTC

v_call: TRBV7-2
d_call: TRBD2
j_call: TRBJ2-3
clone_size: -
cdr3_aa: CASSLAGLADTQYF
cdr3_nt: TGTGCCAGCAGCTTAGCGGGACTAGCAGATACGCAGTATTTT

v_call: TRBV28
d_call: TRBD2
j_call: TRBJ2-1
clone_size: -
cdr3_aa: CASSISGREQFF
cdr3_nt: TGTGCCAGCAGTATTAGCGGGAGAGAGCAGTTCTTC

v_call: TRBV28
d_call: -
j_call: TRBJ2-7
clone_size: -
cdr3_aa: CASQKSSGRVYEQYF
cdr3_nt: TGTGCCAGCCAGAAGTCATCGGGCCGGGTCTACGAGCAGTACTTC

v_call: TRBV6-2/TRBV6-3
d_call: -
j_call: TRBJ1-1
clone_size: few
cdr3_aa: CASSQGTEAFF
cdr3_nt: TGTGCCAGCAGTCAGGGAACTGAAGCTTTCTTT

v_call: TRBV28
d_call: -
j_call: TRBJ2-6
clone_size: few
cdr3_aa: CASTNPGNPGANVLTF
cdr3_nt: TGTGCCAGCACGAACCCAGGGAACCCTGGGGCCAACGTCCTGACTTTC

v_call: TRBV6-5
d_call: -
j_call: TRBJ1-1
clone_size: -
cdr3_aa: CASSSGNTEAFF
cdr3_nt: TGTGCCAGCAGTTCAGGGAACACTGAAGCTTTCTTT

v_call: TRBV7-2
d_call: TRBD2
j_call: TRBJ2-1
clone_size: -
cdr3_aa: CASSFAGVTYNEQFF
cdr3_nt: TGTGCCAGCAGCTTCGCGGGAGTCACCTACAATGAGCAGTTCTTC

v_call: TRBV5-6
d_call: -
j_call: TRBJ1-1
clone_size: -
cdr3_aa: CASSFGSGSRGTEAFF
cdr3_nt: TGTGCCAGCAGCTTTGGGTCGGGGAGTCGGGGCACTGAAGCTTTCTTT

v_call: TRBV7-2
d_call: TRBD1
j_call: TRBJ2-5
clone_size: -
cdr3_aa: CASSLAGTGEKEYF
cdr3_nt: TGTGCCAGCAGCTTAGCGGGGACAGGGGAGAAGGAGTACTTC

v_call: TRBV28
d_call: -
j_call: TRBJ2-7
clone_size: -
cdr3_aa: CASSTRRTVSYEQYF
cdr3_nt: TGTGCCAGCAGTACCAGAAGGACGGTATCCTACGAGCAGTACTTC

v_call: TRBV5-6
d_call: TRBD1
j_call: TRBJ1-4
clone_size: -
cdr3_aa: CASSFRTGWNEKLFF
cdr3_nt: TGTGCCAGCAGCTTCCGGACAGGGTGGAATGAAAAACTGTTTTTT

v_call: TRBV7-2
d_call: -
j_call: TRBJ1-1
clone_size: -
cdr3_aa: CASSLQPQGGFNTEAFF
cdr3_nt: TGTGCCAGCAGCTTACAACCCCAAGGGGGGTTTAACACTGAAGCTTTCTTT

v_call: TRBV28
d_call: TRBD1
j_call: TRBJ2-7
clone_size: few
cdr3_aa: CASSRPGQGVYEQYF
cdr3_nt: TGTGCCAGCAGTCGACCGGGACAGGGCGTCTACGAGCAGTACTTC

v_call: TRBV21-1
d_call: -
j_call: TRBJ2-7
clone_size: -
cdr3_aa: CASSRGVLGVSYEQYF
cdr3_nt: TGTGCCAGCAGCAGAGGAGTTTTGGGGGTCTCCTACGAGCAGTACTTC

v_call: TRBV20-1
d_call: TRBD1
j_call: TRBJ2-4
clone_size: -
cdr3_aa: CSASTGGQGKNIQYF
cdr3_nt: TGCAGTGCTAGTACCGGGGGACAGGGGAAAAACATTCAGTACTTC

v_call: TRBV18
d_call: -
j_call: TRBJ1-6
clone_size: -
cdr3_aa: CASSPGGPGHNSPLHF
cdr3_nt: TGTGCCAGCTCACCAGGGGGCCCGGGGCATAATTCACCCCTCCACTTT

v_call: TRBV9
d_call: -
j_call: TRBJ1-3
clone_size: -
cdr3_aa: CASSVQGSGNTIYF
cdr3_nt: TGTGCCAGCAGCGTCCAGGGCTCTGGAAACACCATATATTTT

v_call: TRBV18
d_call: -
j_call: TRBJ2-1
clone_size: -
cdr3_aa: CASSPPTYNEQFF
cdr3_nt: TGTGCCAGCTCACCCCCTACTTACAATGAGCAGTTCTTC

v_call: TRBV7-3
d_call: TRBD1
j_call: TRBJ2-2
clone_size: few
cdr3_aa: CASSPGTGLSGELFF
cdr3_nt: TGTGCCAGCAGCCCAGGGACAGGGCTAAGCGGGGAGCTGTTTTTT

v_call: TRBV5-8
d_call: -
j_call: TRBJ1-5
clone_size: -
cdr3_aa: CASSWSNQPQHF
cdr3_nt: TGTGCCAGCAGCTGGAGCAATCAGCCCCAGCATTTT

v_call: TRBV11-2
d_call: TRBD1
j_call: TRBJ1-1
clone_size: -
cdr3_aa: CASSLVQGTNTEAFF
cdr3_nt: TGTGCCAGCAGCTTGGTACAGGGGACGAACACTGAAGCTTTCTTT

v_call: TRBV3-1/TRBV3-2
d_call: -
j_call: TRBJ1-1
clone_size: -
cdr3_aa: CASSQADEAFF
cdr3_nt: TGTGCCAGCAGCCAAGCGGATGAAGCTTTCTTT

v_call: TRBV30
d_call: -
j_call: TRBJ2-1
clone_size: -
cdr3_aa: CAWSPGGYNEQFF
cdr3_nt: TGTGCCTGGAGTCCCGGCGGGTACAATGAGCAGTTCTTC

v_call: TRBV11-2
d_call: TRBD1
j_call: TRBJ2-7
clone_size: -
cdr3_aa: CASSDGTGGYEQYF
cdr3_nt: TGTGCCAGCAGCGATGGGACAGGGGGGTACGAGCAGTACTTC

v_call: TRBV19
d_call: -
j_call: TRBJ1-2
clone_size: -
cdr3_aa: CASSQQTTVPYGYTF
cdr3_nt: TGTGCCAGTAGCCAACAAACCACAGTGCCCTATGGCTACACCTTC

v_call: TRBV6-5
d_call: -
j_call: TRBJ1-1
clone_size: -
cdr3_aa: CASSYSWRNTEAFF
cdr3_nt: TGTGCCAGCAGTTACTCATGGCGGAACACTGAAGCTTTCTTT

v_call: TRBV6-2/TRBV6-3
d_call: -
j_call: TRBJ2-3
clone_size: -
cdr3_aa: CASSYSSGNLGTQYF
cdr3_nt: TGTGCCAGCAGTTACTCGAGTGGAAACCTGGGTACGCAGTATTTT

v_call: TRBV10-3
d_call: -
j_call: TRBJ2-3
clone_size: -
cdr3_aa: CAISERGTDTQYF
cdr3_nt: TGTGCCATATCAGAACGGGGCACAGATACGCAGTATTTT

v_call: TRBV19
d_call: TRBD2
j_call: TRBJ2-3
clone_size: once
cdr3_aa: CASSVAGGPDTQYF
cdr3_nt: TGTGCCAGTAGTGTAGCGGGGGGGCCAGATACGCAGTATTTT

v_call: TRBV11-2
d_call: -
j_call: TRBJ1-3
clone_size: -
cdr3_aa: CASSPQLSGNTIYF
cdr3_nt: TGTGCCAGCAGCCCACAACTCTCTGGAAACACCATATATTTT

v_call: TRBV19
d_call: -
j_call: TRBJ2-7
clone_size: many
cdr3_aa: CASSKQGVDEQYF
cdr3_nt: TGTGCCAGTAGTAAACAAGGGGTGGACGAGCAGTACTTC

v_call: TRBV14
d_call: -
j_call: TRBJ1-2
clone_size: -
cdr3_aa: CASSPAGQRFYYGYTF
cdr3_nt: TGTGCCAGCAGCCCCGCCGGACAGAGGTTTTACTATGGCTACACCTTC